The T cell receptor (beta chain) described here comes from a study of T cell responses to AZD1222 COVID-19 vaccine. Notes on the study in general: Spike-specific TCR breadth and depth grew following two AZD1222 doses. In the spike-specific TCR repertoire, nearly half reportedly target unmutated variant regions.

Libraries were prepared by immunoSEQ multiplex PCR; TCRdb keeps only in-frame clonotypes and omits some of them. The table lists around 99,000 clones, 89% of them singletons. About this clone: Its target is unknown.

This TCR came from an adult in good health. Material: peripheral blood, obtained on day 0 of AZD1222 vaccination.

This chain's CDR3 is CASRWTSANNEQFF. The CDR3 DNA follows: TGTGCCAGCAGATGGACTAGCGCCAACAATGAGCAGTTCTTC. This chain links TRBV3-1 (or the pseudogene TRBV3-2) with TRBJ2-1; TRBD2 agrees at 9 bases. V dropped 6 bases and J dropped 5; count of bases not matched to a gene: 5. Germline V gene lookup returns CDR1 LGHDT and CDR2 YNNKEL (reference sequence). The CDR3 contains 14 residues.